This entry features one TCR beta chain sequence. This entry belongs to a study of blood T cell repertoires in COVID-19. At the level of the study: Sources were T cells, B-cell-depleted T cells, or PBMCs; the material itself was cDNA or gDNA.

Clones were sequenced by immunoSEQ multiplex PCR, and TCRdb holds only the in-frame ones, with some missing. The profile shows about 210,000 clones, about 88% of them singletons. This CDR3 has 15 amino acids. Per the germline V gene, CDR1 is LGHDT and CDR2 is YNNKEL (reference sequence). Trimming shortened V by 5 bases and J by 11 bases, and 24 bases separated the two germline ends. This TCR derives from a man in his forties with acute or convalescent COVID-19. The sample consisted of peripheral blood. The chain is built from TRBV3-1 (or the pseudogene TRBV3-2) and TRBJ1-1, with a possible D match to TRBD1 (5 bases). The CDR3 coding sequence is TGTGCCAGCAGCTCCCCGGACTCGGGGGGTCTGGGGGCTTTCTTT. This translates into CASSSPDSGGLGAFF.